Sequencing of this T cell receptor (beta chain) was carried out in a study of T cell changes during pregnancy in multiple sclerosis. Looked up from germline, CDR1 is SGHTA and CDR2 is FQGNSA. Trimming cost V 1 base and J 4 bases, with 13 bases left between them. The CDR3 consists of 15 residues. This table comes from immunoSEQ multiplex PCR, and its TCRdb copy is limited to in-frame clones, with some not included. The sample has around 30,000 clones; roughly 89% are singletons. The material sequenced was CD4+ T cells from peripheral blood mononuclear cells, taken in the second trimester of pregnancy. The chain carries TRBV7-2 and TRBJ1-1; TRBD1 is a possible D gene (5 bases). The sequence was obtained from a female donor with multiple sclerosis, enrolled in a pregnancy study. CDR3 sequence (DNA): TGTGCCAGCAGCTTAGGGTCGGGACTAGGCACTGAAGCTTTCTTT. It is translated as CASSLGSGLGTEAFF.